A single sample is the source of the 17 T cell receptor beta chains below, sequenced in a study of blood T cell repertoires in COVID-19. Produced via immunoSEQ multiplex PCR; TCRdb's table is partial and in-frame only. This sample yields 200,000 to 250,000 clones, of which roughly four fifths are seen a single time; about 5% belongs to the top ten. Sequencing was carried out using peripheral blood. These receptors originate from a woman between 70 and 85 years old with COVID-19, enrolled during active disease.

The chain carries TRBV7-9 and TRBJ2-7; the match to TRBD2 covers 7 bases. V lost 1 base and J lost 4; bases outside the gene matches: 7. The CDR3 has 15 residues. Germline V lookup: CDR1 SEHNR, CDR2 FQNEAQ (reference sequence). DNA for the CDR3: TGTGCCAGCAGCTTAGAGGGAGGGAGTAGGTACGAGCAGTACTTC. This sequence encodes CASSLEGGSRYEQYF.

The V call is TRBV24-1, the J call TRBJ2-7; TRBD1 agrees at 9 bases. J was trimmed by 4 bases and V by 5 bases; bases with no gene match: 11. Germline V gene sequence: CDR1 KGHDR, CDR2 SFDVKD. This CDR3 spans 16 amino acids. The CDR3 loop is CATSGGTGTGRYEQYF. The CDR3 bases are TGTGCCACCAGTGGGGGTACTGGGACAGGGCGTTACGAGCAGTACTTC.

The CDR3 DNA is TGTGCCAGTAGTACGATCCGGGACAGGGCTCAGCCCCAGCATTTT. Translating gives CASSTIRDRAQPQHF. The chain couples TRBV19 to TRBJ1-5; 9 bases align to TRBD1. The V and J ends lost 4 bases and 6 bases, in that order; junction bases with no gene match: 7. Looked up from germline, CDR1 is LNHDA and CDR2 is SQIVND (reference sequence). CDR3 length: 15 amino acids.

Only a few counts were recorded for this clone. Other DNA variants within this sample encode the same CDR3. DNA for the CDR3: TGTGCCAGCAGCCAGGGGCGCACTGAAGCTTTCTTT. Its translation: CASSQGRTEAFF. This chain uses TRBV3-1 (or the pseudogene TRBV3-2) with TRBJ1-1; weak D call: TRBD1 (5 bases). This CDR3 spans 12 amino acids. V lost 3 bases and J 4 bases, leaving 6 bases between the germline ends. Germline CDR1 reads LGHDT; CDR2 reads YNNKEL (reference sequence).

This clone was counted once. V gene TRBV6-5 combines with J gene TRBJ1-5, with TRBD1 as a possible D gene (5 bases). Per germline, CDR1 MNHEY and CDR2 SVGAGI. The CDR3 spans 15 residues. V shed 0 bases and J shed 4 bases, with 10 bases lying between them. The chain's CDR3 is CASSYSGAKNQPQHF. DNA of the CDR3: TGTGCCAGCAGTTACTCAGGGGCCAAAAATCAGCCCCAGCATTTT.

The genes are TRBV6-2 or TRBV6-3 and TRBJ1-1, with D unresolved. Germline V gene data show CDR1 as MNHEY and CDR2 as SVGEGT. This CDR3 is 14 amino acids long. Trimming took off 6 bases at V and 0 bases at J, with 11 bases between the two ends. The CDR3 DNA reads as TGTGCCAGCAGCCCTGGAGATATGAACACTGAAGCTTTCTTT. It encodes CASSPGDMNTEAFF.

The chain recombines TRBV5-4 with TRBJ1-2; the D gene is possibly TRBD1 (6 bases). This CDR3 is 13 amino acids long. V lost 4 bases and J 8 bases, leaving 15 bases between the germline ends. The germline V gene has CDR1 SGHNT and CDR2 YYREEE (reference sequence). The CDR3 DNA sequence: TGTGCCAGCAGCCCAGAATTACAGGGAGGCTACACCTTC. Encoded protein: CASSPELQGGYTF.

This clone was recorded at least ten times. V usage is TRBV27 and J usage is TRBJ1-1, with D hard to call. Trimming shortened V by 6 bases and J by 3 bases, and 11 bases separated the two germline ends. Germline CDR1 and CDR2: MNHEY and SMNVEV (reference sequence). There are 13 residues in the CDR3. The CDR3: CASSRFVYTEAFF. The CDR3 coding sequence is TGTGCCAGCAGCCGGTTCGTGTACACTGAAGCTTTCTTT.

The chain uses TRBV28 and TRBJ1-1; 8 nucleotides agree with TRBD1. Unmatched junction bases numbered 5, after V lost 8 bases and J lost 3 bases. Germline values: CDR1 MDHEN, CDR2 SYDVKM. The CDR3 is made up of 13 amino acids. This chain's CDR3 is CASWLTGDTEAFF. CDR3 nucleotides: TGTGCCAGCTGGTTGACAGGGGACACTGAAGCTTTCTTT.

Concerning this clone itself: The same CDR3 can be traced to other DNA sequences in this sample. V usage is TRBV12-3 or TRBV12-4 and J usage is TRBJ2-5, with unresolved D. V was trimmed by 6 bases and J by 4 bases, leaving 6 bases between them. The CDR3 loop spans 11 amino acids. CDR3: CASSLLETQYF. The CDR3 DNA reads TGTGCCAGCAGCCTATTAGAGACCCAGTACTTC.

The CDR3 sequence: CASSLQRASYNEQFF. DNA of the CDR3: TGTGCCAGCAGCCTGCAAAGAGCGAGTTACAATGAGCAGTTCTTC. The rearrangement links TRBV4-2 to TRBJ2-1; D is unclear. The V end lost 4 bases, the J end lost 4 bases, and 14 bases lay between the germline ends. The germline gives CDR1 LGHNA, CDR2 YNFKEQ. This CDR3 is built from 15 residues.

The chain uses TRBV28 and TRBJ1-2, with 11 bases matching TRBD1. The CDR3 extends over 15 amino acids. Germline-derived CDR1 and CDR2 are MDHEN and SYDVKM. The V segment lost 3 bases and the J segment 4 bases; nucleotides outside the gene matches: 4. The CDR3 coding sequence is TGTGCCAGCAGTTTTGGCGGGACAGGGGGCTATGGCTACACCTTC. It is translated as CASSFGGTGGYGYTF.

Written as DNA, the CDR3 is TGTGCCACCAGCAGAGTTAATCTGGGACTTGAGCAGTTCTTC. Amino acids: CATSRVNLGLEQFF. The J gene is TRBJ2-1, the V gene TRBV15; TRBD2 is a possible D gene (6 bases). The CDR3 sequence is 14 residues long. CDR1 is LNHNV, CDR2 YYDKDF, per germline (reference sequence). V dropped 1 base and J dropped 9 bases, with 13 bases sitting between them. Looking up the rest from reference TRBV15 and TRBJ2-1 gives the full variable domain: DAMVIQNPRYQVTQFGKPVTLSCSQTLNHNVMYWYQQKSSQAPKLLFHYYDKDFNNEADTPDNFQSRRPNTSFCFLDIRSPGLGDTAMYLCATSRVNLGLEQFFGPGTRLTVL.

V is TRBV7-9 and J is TRBJ2-5; possible D gene TRBD2, 5 bases. V lost 7 bases to trimming and J lost 7 bases, with 13 bases between them. There are 12 residues in the CDR3. The germline V gene has CDR1 SEHNR and CDR2 FQNEAQ (reference sequence). Written as DNA, the CDR3 is TGTGCCAGCATTCCGGGAATCGGGACCCAGTACTTC. Protein: CASIPGIGTQYF.

The chain links TRBV25-1 to TRBJ1-1, with D maybe TRBD1 (5 bases). Germline V gene data show CDR1 as MGHDK and CDR2 as SYGVNS. CDR3 size: 13 residues. Trimming left V 6 bases short and J 4 bases short, with 12 bases between. The CDR3 is CASRWQGSTEAFF. CDR3 nucleotide sequence: TGTGCCAGCAGGTGGCAGGGAAGCACTGAAGCTTTCTTT.

This chain connects TRBV28 to TRBJ1-4, with TRBD1 identical over 9 bases. The CDR3 totals 15 residues. Germline V gene data show CDR1 as MDHEN and CDR2 as SYDVKM. The J segment lost 2 bases and the V segment lost 4 bases, leaving 2 bases of the junction unmatched. The CDR3 DNA follows: TGTGCCAGCAGTTCTACAGGGGGCACTAATGAAAAACTGTTTTTT. Amino acids: CASSSTGGTNEKLFF. Combining the CDR3 with reference TRBV28 and TRBJ1-4 gives the whole variable domain DVKVTQSSRYLVKRTGEKVFLECVQDMDHENMFWYRQDPGLGLRLIYFSYDVKMKEKGDIPEGYSVSREKKERFSLILESASTNQTSMYLCASSSTGGTNEKLFFGSGTQLSVL.

The CDR3 here is CASRHGQRGTAGVMETQYF. The DNA of the CDR3 is TGTGCCAGTAGGCACGGGCAACGAGGGACAGCGGGAGTGATGGAGACCCAGTACTTC. This rearrangement joins TRBV19 to TRBJ2-5, with TRBD2 as a possible D gene (8 bases). CDR1 is LNHDA, CDR2 SQIVND, per germline (reference sequence). This CDR3 has 19 amino acids. Trimming took off 6 bases at V and 5 bases at J, with 31 bases between the two ends.